A selection of T cell receptor beta chains follows, all from one sample in a study of regulatory T cells in long-lasting Graves disease. TCRdb processed the multiplex PCR reads anew with MiXCR; each CDR3 protein has one entry. This sample has 300,000 to 500,000 distinct CDR3 sequences, with 20% to 25% found just once. The specimen was peripheral blood mononuclear cells (PBMCs), collected when the disease was refractory, from a patient treated with antithyroid drugs. These receptors were obtained from a female donor with Graves disease. The CDR3 runs from the conserved cysteine through the conserved F or W. D genes are given only for firm matches. Clone size is stated in some rows and not others, as once, few, many or a class when expanded.

J gene,D gene,V gene,clone size,CDR3 DNA,CDR3 protein
TRBJ2-7,TRBD2,TRBV28,NA,TGTGCCACAGGGACTAGCAGAGCCTACGAGCAGTACTTC,CATGTSRAYEQYF
TRBJ2-7,NA,TRBV6-5,many,TGTGCCAGCAGTTACTCCCCCCTTGCGGGCTACGAGCAGTACTTC,CASSYSPLAGYEQYF
TRBJ2-7,TRBD1,TRBV5-5,NA,TGTGCCAGCAGCCTTCTCCGGACAGGGGGGTTCCACGAGCAGTACTTC,CASSLLRTGGFHEQYF
TRBJ2-7,TRBD2,TRBV6-2/TRBV6-3,NA,TGTGCCAGCAGTCCTCCGGGACTAGCGTACTCCAGCTCCTACGAGCAGTACTTC,CASSPPGLAYSSSYEQYF
TRBJ1-1,NA,TRBV4-1,NA,TGCGCCAGCAGCCAAGCCGCCGGGCCGCCAGGGATCTTT,CASSQAAGPPGIF
TRBJ1-2,NA,TRBV4-3,NA,TGCGCCAGCAGCCAAGAAGGGCTGTATGGCTACACCTTC,CASSQEGLYGYTF
TRBJ2-5,NA,TRBV30,once,TGTGCCTGGACTAGAGGTTTCGGGGAGACCCAGTACTTC,CAWTRGFGETQYF
TRBJ2-4,NA,TRBV12-3/TRBV12-4,many,TGTGCCAGCAGTTTACTCGACAGCAAAAACATTCAGTACTTC,CASSLLDSKNIQYF
TRBJ1-1,NA,TRBV6-1,many,TGTGCCGCCCGTGGGTTGGGGGTCACTGAAGCTTTCTTT,CAARGLGVTEAFF
TRBJ1-1,NA,TRBV27,few,TGTGCCACCAGCTCGGGGCCCGAAGCTTTCTTT,CATSSGPEAFF
TRBJ2-1,NA,TRBV2,NA,TGTGCCAGCTATTGGCAGGAGAGTGGGCCCCGAGGGCACAATGAGCAGTTCTTC,CASYWQESGPRGHNEQFF
TRBJ2-2,NA,TRBV4-1,NA,TGCGCCAGCAGCCACTCCAGCCAGGACGCCGGGGAGCTGTTTTTT,CASSHSSQDAGELFF
TRBJ2-5,NA,TRBV29-1,many,TGCAGCGTTGCCCAAGAGACCCAGTACTTC,CSVAQETQYF
TRBJ2-2,TRBD2,TRBV6-1,NA,TGTGCCAGCACACTAGCGGGAGGCACCGGGGAGCTGTTTTTT,CASTLAGGTGELFF
TRBJ1-4,TRBD1,TRBV11-2,many,TGTGCCAGCAGCTTTACGGGACAGGGGAATGAAAAACTGTTTTTT,CASSFTGQGNEKLFF
TRBJ1-5,NA,TRBV12-3/TRBV12-4,many,TGTGCCAGCAGTCCTCGAAGCATTAGGGCCCAGCATTTT,CASSPRSIRAQHF
TRBJ2-1,TRBD2,TRBV6-4,NA,TGTGCCAGCAGTGGACTAGCGGGAGGTGATTACATTGAGCAGTTCTTC,CASSGLAGGDYIEQFF
TRBJ2-3,TRBD2,TRBV3-1,few,TGTGCCAGCAGCCAGAGCGGGACCCGCACAGATACGCAGTATTTT,CASSQSGTRTDTQYF
TRBJ1-2,NA,TRBV3-1,many,TGTGCCAGCAGCCAAGGATCGGGCTACACCTTC,CASSQGSGYTF
TRBJ1-4,TRBD1,TRBV4-1,many,TGCGCCAGCAGCCAAGAGGGGACAGGGAATGAAAAACTGTTTTTT,CASSQEGTGNEKLFF
TRBJ2-4,NA,TRBV2,many,TGTGCCAGCAGTGAAACCGGGTTTGGGAACATTCAGTACTTC,CASSETGFGNIQYF
TRBJ2-1,NA,TRBV15,NA,TGTGCCACCAGCACCCTCGGGCGGTTCTCCTCGAGTGAGCAGTTCTTC,CATSTLGRFSSSEQFF
TRBJ2-7,TRBD2,TRBV6-2/TRBV6-3,many,TGTGCCAGCAGTCCCGCTAGCGGGAGAGAAGAGCAGTACTTC,CASSPASGREEQYF
TRBJ1-2,NA,TRBV19,many,TGTGCCAGTATCGGAACGATAGGGACAATGGAAACCATTAACTATGGCTACACCTTC,CASIGTIGTMETINYGYTF
TRBJ2-7,TRBD2,TRBV12-3/TRBV12-4,many,TGTGCCAGCAGTTTAGCTAGCGGGAGGGACGAGCAGTACTTC,CASSLASGRDEQYF
TRBJ1-1,NA,TRBV2,many,TGTGCCAGCAAGGACAGACAGAACACTGAAGCTTTCTTT,CASKDRQNTEAFF
TRBJ1-5,NA,TRBV11-2,many,TGTGCCAGCAGTGAAGGGGAAATCCAGCCCCAGCATTTT,CASSEGEIQPQHF
TRBJ1-1,NA,TRBV20-1,many,TGCAGTGCTACCCCGCCGGTGAACACTGAAGCTTTCTTT,CSATPPVNTEAFF
TRBJ2-7,TRBD2,TRBV28,NA,TGTGCCGGGCCGGGAGCGGGGACCTACGAGCAGTACTTC,CAGPGAGTYEQYF
TRBJ1-2,NA,TRBV9,few,TGTGCCAGCAGCGTAACTGTAGGGGCAGGCGGCGGTATCGGCTACACCTTC,CASSVTVGAGGGIGYTF
TRBJ2-7,NA,TRBV30,NA,TGTGCCTGGGAGACGGAATCCTACGAGCAGTACTTC,CAWETESYEQYF
TRBJ1-3,TRBD1,TRBV4-3,NA,TGCGCCAGCAGCCTGGGGACAGGGAATGCAAACACCATATATTTT,CASSLGTGNANTIYF
TRBJ2-7,NA,TRBV6-2/TRBV6-3,NA,TGTGCCAGCAGTTCGGGTAAGGGGTCAATCCATTACGAGCAGTACTTC,CASSSGKGSIHYEQYF
TRBJ2-1,TRBD2,TRBV7-2,few,TGTGCCGGCGGGGGGTCTAGCACCTCCTACAATGAGCAGTTCTTC,CAGGGSSTSYNEQFF
TRBJ1-1,NA,TRBV5-1,few,TGCGCCAGCAGCTTGGCCAGATCCGGGGACACTGAAGCTTTCTTT,CASSLARSGDTEAFF
TRBJ2-5,TRBD2,TRBV19,once,TGTTCCAGTAGTAATAAACTAGCGGCCCAAGAGACCCAGTACTTC,CSSSNKLAAQETQYF
TRBJ1-1,TRBD1,TRBV11-2,few,TGTGCCAGCAGCGCCCCCGGACAGGGGGCATTTGACACTGAAGCTTTCTTT,CASSAPGQGAFDTEAFF
TRBJ2-5,NA,TRBV20-1,many,TGCAGTGCTATCGGACTAGAGACCCAGTACTTC,CSAIGLETQYF
TRBJ2-1,NA,TRBV20-1,many,TGCAGTGCTAGTGAAGGCGGGATCTCCTACAATGAGCAGTTCTTC,CSASEGGISYNEQFF
TRBJ2-5,NA,TRBV24-1,NA,TGTGCCACCAGTGATGGGGAGACCCAGTACTTC,CATSDGETQYF
TRBJ2-5,TRBD2,TRBV20-1,many,TGCAGTGCTGGACTAGCGGGAAGGGAGACCCAGTACTTC,CSAGLAGRETQYF
TRBJ1-5,NA,TRBV7-2,few,TGTGCCAGCAGCTTAGCGGCGAGTCAGCCCCAGCATTTT,CASSLAASQPQHF
TRBJ2-2,TRBD1,TRBV11-1,NA,TGTGCCAGCAGCCGGGACAGGGTGAGCACCGGGGAGCTGTTTTTT,CASSRDRVSTGELFF
TRBJ2-5,TRBD2,TRBV7-9,once,TGTGCCAGCGGCACGGCGGGGGGGGAGACCCAGTACTTC,CASGTAGGETQYF
TRBJ1-2,NA,TRBV12-3/TRBV12-4,NA,TGTGCCAGCAGTCCCGGGACCCCCGTGAGTGGCTACACCTTC,CASSPGTPVSGYTF
TRBJ2-7,NA,TRBV19,NA,TGTGCCAGTAGTTTCAGGGCTTCCTACGAGCAGTACTTC,CASSFRASYEQYF
TRBJ2-7,TRBD2,TRBV11-3,many,TGTGCCAGCAGCTCCGAACTACCGGGACTAGTTTCTGACGAGCAGTACTTC,CASSSELPGLVSDEQYF
TRBJ2-5,TRBD1,TRBV19,few,TGTGCCAGTAGTGGAGGGACAGGGGGCCTACCCCAAGAGACCCAGTACTTC,CASSGGTGGLPQETQYF
TRBJ1-1,TRBD1,TRBV30,many,TGTGCCTGGATCGGGACAGGGAGTAACACTGAAGCTTTCTTT,CAWIGTGSNTEAFF
TRBJ2-7,NA,TRBV28,many,TGTGCCAGTGCTACCGAGGTGGGCGCCTACGAGCAGTACTTC,CASATEVGAYEQYF
TRBJ2-1,TRBD1,TRBV7-2,NA,TGTGCCAGCAGCTTAGGGGCAGGGGGCTTTGCGGAGCAGTTCTTC,CASSLGAGGFAEQFF
TRBJ2-7,NA,TRBV7-9,few,TGTGCCAGCGGTTATAGGGAACACGAGCAGTACTTC,CASGYREHEQYF
TRBJ2-7,NA,TRBV6-2/TRBV6-3,NA,TGTGCCAGCGGTTTCGACGAGCAGTACTTC,CASGFDEQYF
TRBJ1-1,NA,TRBV11-2,many,TGTGCCAGCAGGAAATTAGACCCGAACACTGAAGCTTTCTTT,CASRKLDPNTEAFF
TRBJ2-5,TRBD2,TRBV11-3,many,TGTGCCAGCAGCGTGGGACTAGCGGGAGGCCGGGAGGAGACCCAGTACTTC,CASSVGLAGGREETQYF
TRBJ2-7,TRBD2,TRBV6-2/TRBV6-3,few,TGTGCCAGCAGTTACTCTGGTGTTGGCGCTAGCGGGTTATACGAGCAGTACTTC,CASSYSGVGASGLYEQYF
TRBJ2-7,NA,TRBV12-3/TRBV12-4,many,TGTGCCAGCAGTTTACTCCAGGGAACCTACGAGCAGTACTTC,CASSLLQGTYEQYF
TRBJ2-2,NA,TRBV27,once,TGTGCCAGCAGGGTACAACGACTAGTACCCGGGGAGCTGTTTTTT,CASRVQRLVPGELFF